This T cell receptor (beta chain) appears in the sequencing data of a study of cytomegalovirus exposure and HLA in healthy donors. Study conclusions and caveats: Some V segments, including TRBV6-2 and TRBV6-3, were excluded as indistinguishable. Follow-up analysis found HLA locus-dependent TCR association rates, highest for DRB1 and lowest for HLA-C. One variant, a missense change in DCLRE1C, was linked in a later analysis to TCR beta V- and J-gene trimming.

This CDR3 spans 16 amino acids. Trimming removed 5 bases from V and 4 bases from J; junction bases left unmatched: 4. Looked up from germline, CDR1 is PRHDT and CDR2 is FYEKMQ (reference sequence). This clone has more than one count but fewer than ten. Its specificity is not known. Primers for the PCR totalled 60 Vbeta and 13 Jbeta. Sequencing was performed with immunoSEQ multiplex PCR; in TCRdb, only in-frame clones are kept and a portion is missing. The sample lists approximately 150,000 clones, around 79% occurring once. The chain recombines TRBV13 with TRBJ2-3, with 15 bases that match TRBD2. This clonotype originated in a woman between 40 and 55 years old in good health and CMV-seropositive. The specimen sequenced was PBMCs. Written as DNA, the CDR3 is TGTGCCAGCAGCAACGGACTAGCGGGAGGGTCAGATACGCAGTATTTT. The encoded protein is CASSNGLAGGSDTQYF.